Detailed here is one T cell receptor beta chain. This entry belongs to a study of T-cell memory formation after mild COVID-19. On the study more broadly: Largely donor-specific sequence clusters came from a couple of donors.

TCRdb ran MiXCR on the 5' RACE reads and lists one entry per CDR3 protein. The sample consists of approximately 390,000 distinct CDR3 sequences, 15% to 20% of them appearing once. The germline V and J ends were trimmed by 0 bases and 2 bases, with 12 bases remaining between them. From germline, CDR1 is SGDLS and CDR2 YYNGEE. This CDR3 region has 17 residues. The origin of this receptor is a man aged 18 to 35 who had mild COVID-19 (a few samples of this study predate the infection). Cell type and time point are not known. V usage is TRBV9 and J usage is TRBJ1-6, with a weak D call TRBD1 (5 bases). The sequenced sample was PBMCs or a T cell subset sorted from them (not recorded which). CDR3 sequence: CASSVEGSRAYNSPLHF. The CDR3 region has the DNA TGTGCCAGCAGCGTAGAGGGGAGTCGGGCCTATAATTCACCCCTCCACTTT.